This T cell receptor beta chain was identified during a study of cytomegalovirus exposure and HLA in healthy donors. The V gene end was trimmed by 6 bases and the J gene end by 7 bases; junction bases not matched to a gene: 10. Germline loops: CDR1 MNHNY, CDR2 SVGAGI (reference sequence). This CDR3 has 15 residues. Amplification used 60 Vbeta primers and 13 Jbeta primers. The repertoire was sequenced with immunoSEQ multiplex PCR; TCRdb's copy has only in-frame clones and lacks some. Of tens of thousands of clones listed, roughly 58% were seen once; the top ten hold 4.5% to 5.5%. This clone was detected only a few times.

This sequence originates from a woman in her thirties in good health and CMV-seropositive. Input material: PBMCs. The chain joins TRBV6-6 to TRBJ2-7, with 12 bases aligning to TRBD1. CDR3: CASSQPGQGAGEQYF. CDR3 DNA: TGTGCCAGCAGCCAACCGGGACAGGGGGCTGGAGAGCAGTACTTC.